One and the same sample provided the 11 T cell receptor beta chains below, sequenced in a study of blood T cell repertoires in COVID-19. Repertoires were generated with immunoSEQ multiplex PCR, while TCRdb's copy carries only in-frame clones and drops some. There are 26,000 or so clones in the sample; 76% occur only once, and over 30% lies in the top ten. Sequences were obtained from peripheral blood. Every receptor here comes from a man aged 65-85 years with acute or convalescent COVID-19.

The genes are TRBV9 and TRBJ2-1, with D possibly TRBD2 on 6 matching bases. The V end was cut by 0 bases, the J end by 9 bases, with 16 bases between. Germline V CDR1 and CDR2: SGDLS, YYNGEE. The CDR3 covers 15 residues. The CDR3 is CASSVDGGRKGEQFF. DNA of the CDR3: TGTGCCAGCAGCGTAGATGGAGGGAGGAAGGGTGAGCAGTTCTTC.

The rearrangement uses TRBV5-8 and TRBJ2-1; D is ambiguous. Looked up from germline, CDR1 is SGHTS and CDR2 is YDEGEE. Trimming took 5 bases from V and 6 from J, leaving 24 bases between them. CDR3 length: 17 amino acids. Written as DNA, the CDR3 is TGTGCCAGCAGATTCGCTTTCCTATCAGGTATGGGCAATGAGCAGTTCTTC. Amino acids: CASRFAFLSGMGNEQFF.

This clone was picked up a small number of times. J is TRBJ2-3 and V is TRBV4-3; the match to TRBD2 covers 8 bases. The CDR3 has 15 residues. CDR1 is LGHNA, CDR2 YSLEER, per germline. V was pared by 2 bases and J by 5 bases, with 6 bases of the junction left unmatched. In DNA form, the CDR3 reads TGCGCCAGCAGCCAAACGACTAGCGAGATAGATACGCAGTATTTT. As protein: CASSQTTSEIDTQYF.

The chain joins TRBV28 to TRBJ2-7; possible D gene TRBD1, 5 bases. The CDR3 extends over 12 amino acids. CDR1 MDHEN and CDR2 SYDVKM come from the germline V gene. Trimming removed 8 bases from V and 2 bases from J, with 10 bases in between. The CDR3, as DNA: TGTGCCAGCTGGGCAGGGCCCTACGAGCAGTACTTC. Translation: CASWAGPYEQYF.

The chain carries TRBV30 and TRBJ1-3; TRBD1 aligns across 9 bases. Trimming cost V 3 bases and J 4 bases; bases outside gene matches: 4. The CDR3 spans 14 residues. Per the germline V gene, CDR1 is GTSNPN and CDR2 is SVGIG (reference sequence). CDR3 sequence: CAWRTGTGGNTIYF. In nucleotides, the CDR3 is TGTGCCTGGAGAACCGGGACAGGGGGAAACACCATATATTTT.

The J gene is TRBJ1-3, the V gene TRBV7-2; D is unresolved. The CDR3 consists of 15 residues. V was trimmed by 1 base and J by 4 bases, leaving 11 bases between them. Germline-derived CDR1 and CDR2 are SGHTA and FQGNSA. For the CDR3, the DNA is TGTGCCAGCAGCTTAGTGGGTTCCGGGGGAAACACCATATATTTT. Residues: CASSLVGSGGNTIYF.

The chain is built from TRBV20-1 and TRBJ2-7; 10 bases line up with TRBD2. In germline, CDR1 is DFQATT, CDR2 SNEGSKA (reference sequence). J gave up 7 bases and V 3 bases, and 9 bases lay outside the gene matches. The CDR3 runs 14 residues. Here the CDR3 reads CSASRPSGSREQYF. The CDR3 region has the DNA TGCAGTGCTAGTAGGCCTAGCGGGAGTAGGGAGCAGTACTTC.

This chain links TRBV24-1 with TRBJ2-5; 11 bases map to TRBD2. Trimming took 3 bases from V and 1 from J; bases not matched to a gene: 6. Germline lookup yields CDR1 KGHDR and CDR2 SFDVKD. The CDR3 totals 17 residues. Written as DNA, the CDR3 is TGTGCCACCAGTGATATGGCTAGCGGGGGGCCCCAAGAGACCCAGTACTTC. Translating gives CATSDMASGGPQETQYF.

This clone was seen a single time. The CDR3, as DNA: TGTGCCAGCAACCGAGATTACAGGGCCGCGGAGACCCAGTACTTC. It encodes CASNRDYRAAETQYF. This chain links TRBV6-5 with TRBJ2-5; D might be TRBD1 (6 bases). Trimming took off 7 bases at V and 5 bases at J, with 20 bases between the two ends. The CDR3 consists of 15 residues. Germline-derived CDR1 and CDR2 are MNHEY and SVGAGI.

The genes are TRBV5-1 and TRBJ2-3; the match to TRBD2 covers 13 bases. There are 15 residues in the CDR3. V trimming: 4 bases; J trimming: 6 bases; junction bases outside the gene matches: 5. From germline, CDR1 is SGHRS and CDR2 YFSETQ. In DNA form, the CDR3 reads TGCGCCAGCAGCCTTACTAGCGGGGGGGCGGATACGCAGTATTTT. It yields the protein CASSLTSGGADTQYF.

This clone was picked up one time. This sample also contains other DNA sequences that code for the same CDR3. This chain's CDR3 is CASSLTGGTEAFF. The CDR3 DNA reads as TGTGCCAGCAGCCTTACAGGGGGCACTGAAGCTTTCTTT. The chain has TRBV14 and TRBJ1-1; 8 bases line up with TRBD1. The CDR3 totals 13 residues. Looked up from germline, CDR1 is SGHDN and CDR2 is FVKESK. V shed 4 bases, J shed 4 bases, and the junction held 2 bases outside the gene matches. The whole variable domain, filled in from reference TRBV14 and TRBJ1-1, reads EAGVTQFPSHSVIEKGQTVTLRCDPISGHDNLYWYRRVMGKEIKFLLHFVKESKQDESGMPNNRFLAERTGGTYSTLKVQPAELEDSGVYFCASSLTGGTEAFFGQGTRLTVV.